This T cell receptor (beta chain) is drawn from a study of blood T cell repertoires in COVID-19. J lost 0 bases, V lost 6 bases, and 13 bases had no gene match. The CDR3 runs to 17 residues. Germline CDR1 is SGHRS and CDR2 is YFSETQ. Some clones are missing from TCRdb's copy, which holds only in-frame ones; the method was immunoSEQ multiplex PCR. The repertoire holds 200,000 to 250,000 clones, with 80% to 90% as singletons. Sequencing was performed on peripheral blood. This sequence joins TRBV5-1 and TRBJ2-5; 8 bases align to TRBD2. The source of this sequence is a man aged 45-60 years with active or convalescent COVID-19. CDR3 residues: CASTPGERGMYQETQYF. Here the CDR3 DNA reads TGCGCCAGCACCCCGGGGGAGCGGGGGATGTACCAAGAGACCCAGTACTTC.